This is a list of T cell receptor beta chains from one sample in a study of shared clonotypes between healthy human individuals. TCRdb keeps only in-frame clones here, not all; method: immunoSEQ multiplex PCR. The sample contains 2 million to 2.5 million clones, roughly 95% of which appear only once. Source material: naive CD4+ T cells sorted from blood. These receptors all stem from a man between 18 and 35 years old in good health. Each CDR3 is given with its conserved first and last residue. D genes are given only for firm matches. A clone size is listed for some rows: how often the clone was seen (once, few, many), or a class if it is expanded.

>TRBJ2-1|once|TRBV23-1|TRBD1
CASSQLGCGTGPGEHNEQFF
TGCGCCAGCAGTCAATTAGGTTGCGGGACAGGGCCAGGGGAGCACAATGAGCAGTTCTTC
>TRBJ2-1|-|TRBV28|TRBD1
CASSLTRGRNEQFF
TGTGCCAGCAGTTTAACCAGGGGGCGAAATGAGCAGTTCTTC
>TRBJ1-4|-|TRBV5-6|TRBD1
CASSSAGTGDEKLFF
TGTGCCAGCAGCTCAGCCGGGACAGGGGATGAAAAACTGTTTTTT
>TRBJ2-5|-|TRBV2|TRBD2
CAAGSGANQETQYF
TGTGCAGCGGGTAGCGGGGCCAACCAAGAGACCCAGTACTTC
>TRBJ1-2|-|TRBV6-1|-
CASSEALRANYGYTF
TGTGCCAGCAGTGAAGCGCTCAGGGCCAACTATGGCTACACCTTC
>TRBJ1-1|-|TRBV6-1|-
CASSEGQINTEAFF
TGTGCCAGCAGTGAAGGGCAGATTAACACTGAAGCTTTCTTT
>TRBJ2-3|once|TRBV2|-
CASSEAAAADTQYF
TGTGCCAGCAGTGAAGCGGCGGCGGCAGATACGCAGTATTTT
>TRBJ2-2|-|TRBV6-1|-
CASKGGEGKTGELFF
TGTGCCAGCAAAGGCGGGGAAGGAAAGACCGGGGAGCTGTTTTTT
>TRBJ1-2|-|TRBV13|TRBD1
CASSLGTGAGYTF
TGTGCCAGCAGCTTAGGGACAGGGGCTGGCTACACCTTC
>TRBJ1-1|once|TRBV9|-
CASSVAGITEAFF
TGTGCCAGCAGCGTAGCGGGGATCACTGAAGCTTTCTTT
>TRBJ1-4|-|TRBV7-9|TRBD1
CASSLLGQGRGNEKLFF
TGTGCCAGCAGCTTGCTGGGACAGGGACGAGGTAATGAAAAACTGTTTTTT
>TRBJ1-1|-|TRBV30|-
CAWSKQGNTEAFF
TGTGCCTGGAGTAAACAGGGGAACACTGAAGCTTTCTTT
>TRBJ1-2|-|TRBV2|TRBD1
CASSGLQGIYGYTF
TGTGCCAGCAGTGGCTTACAGGGGATCTATGGCTACACCTTC
>TRBJ1-1|-|TRBV6-6|-
CASSYSSDTEAFF
TGTGCCAGCAGTTACTCATCAGACACTGAAGCTTTCTTT
>TRBJ2-7|-|TRBV28|-
CASSRGTSPYEQYF
TGTGCCAGCAGTAGAGGGACATCCCCCTACGAGCAGTACTTC
>TRBJ1-1|-|TRBV7-9|-
CASSPVTKGHGRTEAFF
TGTGCCAGCAGCCCGGTAACCAAGGGACATGGAAGAACTGAAGCTTTCTTT
>TRBJ1-5|-|TRBV23-1|-
CASSQSWGARKNQPQHF
TGCGCCAGCAGTCAATCGTGGGGGGCCCGTAAAAATCAGCCCCAGCATTTT
>TRBJ2-5|-|TRBV19|TRBD1
CASSMPTGSLETQYF
TGTGCCAGTAGTATGCCGACAGGGTCCTTAGAGACCCAGTACTTC
>TRBJ2-3|-|TRBV5-1|TRBD2
CASSLAGLAGGLDTQYF
TGCGCCAGCAGCTTGGCCGGGCTAGCGGGAGGTCTAGATACGCAGTATTTT
>TRBJ1-4|-|TRBV27|-
CASSWSGRGTNEKLFF
TGTGCCAGCAGTTGGTCGGGGCGAGGGACTAATGAAAAACTGTTTTTT